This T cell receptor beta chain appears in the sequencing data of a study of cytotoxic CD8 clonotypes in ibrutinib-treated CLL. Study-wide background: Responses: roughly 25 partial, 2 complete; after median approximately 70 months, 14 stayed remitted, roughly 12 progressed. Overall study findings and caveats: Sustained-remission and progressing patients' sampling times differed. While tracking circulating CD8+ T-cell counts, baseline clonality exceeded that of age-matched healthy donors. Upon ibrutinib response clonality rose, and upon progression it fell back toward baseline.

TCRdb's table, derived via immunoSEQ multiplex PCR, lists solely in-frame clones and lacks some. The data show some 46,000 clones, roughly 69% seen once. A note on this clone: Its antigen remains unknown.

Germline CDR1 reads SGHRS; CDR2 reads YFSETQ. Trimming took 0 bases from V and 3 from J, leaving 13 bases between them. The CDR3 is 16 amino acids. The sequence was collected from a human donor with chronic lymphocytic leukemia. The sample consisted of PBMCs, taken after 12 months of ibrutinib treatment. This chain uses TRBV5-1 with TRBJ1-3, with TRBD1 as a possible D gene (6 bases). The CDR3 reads CASSLAGAQRGNTIYF. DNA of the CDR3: TGCGCCAGCAGCTTGGCGGGGGCGCAGCGTGGAAACACCATATATTTT.